This T cell receptor (beta chain) was documented in a study of spatial heterogeneity in lung cancer. Broader study findings: For expanded intratumoral alpha and beta TCRs, counts tracked tumor mutation counts.

This clonotype qualifies as large. What it recognizes is unknown. The library was designed around alpha chains, so this beta chain is a stray read whose abundance carries little weight. Between the trimmed V and J ends, which lost 8 bases and 4 bases, there was a span of 13 bases. The length of the CDR3 is 13 residues. Germline values: CDR1 SGHRS, CDR2 YFSETQ. A single record per CDR3 protein comes from TCRdb applying MiXCR to the 5' RACE reads. This table holds over 1,000 distinct CDR3 sequences, 25% to 30% found once. Time point of the sample: sample taken at primary tumor resection. This receptor was identified in a male donor with early-stage non-small cell lung cancer. The sequenced sample was lung tumor tissue, obtained at surgery. This rearrangement joins TRBV5-1 to TRBJ2-4, with TRBD2 as a possible D gene (6 bases). The CDR3 reads CASRREAKNIQYF. DNA for the CDR3: TGCGCCAGTCGTAGGGAGGCGAAAAACATTCAGTACTTC.